The rows below give T cell receptor beta chains drawn from one sample of a study of Graves' ophthalmopathy and Graves' hyperthyroidism. TCRdb used MiXCR to reprocess the multiplex PCR reads, holding one entry per CDR3 protein. The sample contains roughly 610,000 distinct CDR3 sequences, about a fifth of which appear only once. Input material: peripheral blood. These receptors all come from a woman aged 18 to 35 with stable Graves' hyperthyroidism. Some clones in this sample may be carry-over from other donors' samples. Each CDR3 is given with its conserved first and last residue. Clone sizes are given selectively: once, few, many, or a class where the clone is expanded.

v_gene,abundance,CDR3aa
TRBV5-1,many,CASSLSPDKTYEQYF
TRBV20-1,many,CSARPKGLSNTGELFF
TRBV7-3,many,CASSLRGSNTEAFF
TRBV6-2/TRBV6-3,many,CASSYSFQLLSSGANVLTF
TRBV4-2,many,CASSPSIGQGNSPLHF
TRBV5-1,many,CASSRTGTGVEQYF
TRBV2,NA,CASTKSGRDSEAFF
TRBV30,few,CALLAGGRITGELFF
TRBV27,few,CASSLRLGSSYGYTF
TRBV30,many,CAWIGGGLYGYTF
TRBV12-3/TRBV12-4,many,CASSYTGTKNIQYF
TRBV5-1,many,CASSAGTGFNSPLHF
TRBV6-1,many,CASNPVGVSGANVLTF
TRBV10-3,few,CAISDRVAYNEQFF
TRBV27,NA,CASRLLSDTYEQYF
TRBV7-6,once,CASSLAHHDKVPRYGYTF
TRBV29-1,many,CSVEGTADKTQYF
TRBV29-1,many,CSVVEAPSYEQYF
TRBV5-1,many,CASRKDPGANGNQPQHF
TRBV6-5,many,CASSRTSNTEAFF